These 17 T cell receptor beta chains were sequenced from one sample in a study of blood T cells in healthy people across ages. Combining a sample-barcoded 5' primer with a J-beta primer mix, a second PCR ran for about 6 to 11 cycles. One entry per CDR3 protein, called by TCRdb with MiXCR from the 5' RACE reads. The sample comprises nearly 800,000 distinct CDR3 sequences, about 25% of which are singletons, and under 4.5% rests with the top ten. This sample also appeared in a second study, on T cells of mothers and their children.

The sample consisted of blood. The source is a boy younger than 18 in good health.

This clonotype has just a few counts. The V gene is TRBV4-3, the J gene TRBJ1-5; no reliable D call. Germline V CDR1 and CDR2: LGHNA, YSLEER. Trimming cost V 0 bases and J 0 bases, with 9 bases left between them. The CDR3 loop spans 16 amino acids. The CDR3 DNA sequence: TGCGCCAGCAGCCAAGAGGCCTATTATAGCAATCAGCCCCAGCATTTT. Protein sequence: CASSQEAYYSNQPQHF.

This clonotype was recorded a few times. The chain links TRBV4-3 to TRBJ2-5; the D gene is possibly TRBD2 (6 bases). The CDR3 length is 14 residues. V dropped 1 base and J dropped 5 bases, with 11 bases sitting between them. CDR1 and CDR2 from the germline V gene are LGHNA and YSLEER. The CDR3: CASSQGGAGETQYF. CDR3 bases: TGCGCCAGCAGCCAAGGAGGGGCGGGGGAGACCCAGTACTTC.

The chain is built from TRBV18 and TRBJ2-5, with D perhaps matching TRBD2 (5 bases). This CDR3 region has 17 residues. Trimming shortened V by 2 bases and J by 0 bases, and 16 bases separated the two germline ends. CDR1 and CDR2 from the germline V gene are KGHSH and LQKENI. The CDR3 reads CASSPGGRAPYQETQYF. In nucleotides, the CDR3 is TGTGCCAGCTCACCAGGAGGCCGGGCCCCGTACCAAGAGACCCAGTACTTC.

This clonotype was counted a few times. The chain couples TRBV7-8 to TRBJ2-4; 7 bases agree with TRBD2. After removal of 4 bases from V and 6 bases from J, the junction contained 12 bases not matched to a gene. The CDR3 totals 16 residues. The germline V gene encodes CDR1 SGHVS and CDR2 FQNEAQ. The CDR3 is CASSSGEGDKGNIQYF. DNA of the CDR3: TGTGCCAGCAGCTCCGGGGAGGGAGACAAGGGAAACATTCAGTACTTC.

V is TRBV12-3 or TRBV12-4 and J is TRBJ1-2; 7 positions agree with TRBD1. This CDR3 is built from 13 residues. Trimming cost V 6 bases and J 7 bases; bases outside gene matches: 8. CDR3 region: CASSSRDSGGYTF. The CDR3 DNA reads TGTGCCAGCAGCTCACGGGACAGCGGTGGCTACACCTTC.

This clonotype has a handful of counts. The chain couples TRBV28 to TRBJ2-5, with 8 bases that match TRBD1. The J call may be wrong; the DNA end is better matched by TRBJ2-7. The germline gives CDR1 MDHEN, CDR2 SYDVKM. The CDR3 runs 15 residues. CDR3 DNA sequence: TGTGCCAGCAGTTCACTGACAGGGGTGGTAAACGAGCAGTACTTC. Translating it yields CASSSLTGVVNEQYF.

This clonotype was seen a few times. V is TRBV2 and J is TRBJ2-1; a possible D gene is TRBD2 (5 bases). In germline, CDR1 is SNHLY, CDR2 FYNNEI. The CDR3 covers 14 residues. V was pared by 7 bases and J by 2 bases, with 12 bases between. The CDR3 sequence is CASIGGSTYNEQFF. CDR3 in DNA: TGTGCCAGCATTGGCGGGTCAACCTACAATGAGCAGTTCTTC. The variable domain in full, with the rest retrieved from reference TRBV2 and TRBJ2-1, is EPEVTQTPSHQVTQMGQEVILRCVPISNHLYFYWYRQILGQKVEFLVSFYNNEISEKSEIFDDQFSVERPDGSNFTLKIRSTKLEDSAMYFCASIGGSTYNEQFFGPGTRLTVL.

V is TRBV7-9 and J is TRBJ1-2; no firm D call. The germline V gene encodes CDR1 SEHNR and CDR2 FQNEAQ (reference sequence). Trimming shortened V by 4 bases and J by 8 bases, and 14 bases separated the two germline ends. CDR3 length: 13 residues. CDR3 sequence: CASSSASHEGYTF. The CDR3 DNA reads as TGTGCCAGCAGCTCAGCATCCCATGAGGGCTACACCTTC.

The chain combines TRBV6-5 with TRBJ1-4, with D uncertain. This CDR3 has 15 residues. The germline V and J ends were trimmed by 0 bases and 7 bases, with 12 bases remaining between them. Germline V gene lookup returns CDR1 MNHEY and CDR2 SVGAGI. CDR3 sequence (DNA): TGTGCCAGCAGTTACTCGAGCGCAATGAGTGAAAAACTGTTTTTT. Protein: CASSYSSAMSEKLFF.

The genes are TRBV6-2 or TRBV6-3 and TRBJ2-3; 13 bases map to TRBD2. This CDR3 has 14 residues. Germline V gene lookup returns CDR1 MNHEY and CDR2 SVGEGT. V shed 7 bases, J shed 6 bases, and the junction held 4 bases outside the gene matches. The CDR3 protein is CASTGLAGADTQYF. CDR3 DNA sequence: TGTGCCAGCACCGGACTAGCGGGAGCGGATACGCAGTATTTT.

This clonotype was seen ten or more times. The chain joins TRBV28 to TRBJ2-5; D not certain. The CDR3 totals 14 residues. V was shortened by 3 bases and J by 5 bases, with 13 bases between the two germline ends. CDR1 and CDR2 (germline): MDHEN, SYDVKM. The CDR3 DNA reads TGTGCCAGCAGTTTTAGGCTCGAGTGGGAGACCCAGTACTTC. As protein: CASSFRLEWETQYF.

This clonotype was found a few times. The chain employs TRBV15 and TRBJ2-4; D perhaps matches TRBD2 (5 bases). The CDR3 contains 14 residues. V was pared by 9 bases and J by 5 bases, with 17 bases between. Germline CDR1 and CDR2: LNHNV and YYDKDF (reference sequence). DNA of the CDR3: TGTGCCACAGCGCGGGCCGGGGTTGAAAACATTCAGTACTTC. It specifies CATARAGVENIQYF.

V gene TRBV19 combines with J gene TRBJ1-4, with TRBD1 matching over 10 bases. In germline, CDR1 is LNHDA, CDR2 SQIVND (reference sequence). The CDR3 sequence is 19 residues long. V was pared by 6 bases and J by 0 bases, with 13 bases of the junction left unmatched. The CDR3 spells CASSLYGTGVSSTNEKLFF. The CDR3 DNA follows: TGTGCCAGTAGCCTTTACGGGACAGGGGTGTCTTCAACTAATGAAAAACTGTTTTTT.

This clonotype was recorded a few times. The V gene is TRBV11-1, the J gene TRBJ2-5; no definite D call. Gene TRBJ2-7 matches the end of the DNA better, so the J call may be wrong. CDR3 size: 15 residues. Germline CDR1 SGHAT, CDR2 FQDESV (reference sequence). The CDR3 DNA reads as TGTGCCAGCAGCTTAGAATCGGCATTTACCTACGAGCAGTACTTC. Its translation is CASSLESAFTYEQYF.

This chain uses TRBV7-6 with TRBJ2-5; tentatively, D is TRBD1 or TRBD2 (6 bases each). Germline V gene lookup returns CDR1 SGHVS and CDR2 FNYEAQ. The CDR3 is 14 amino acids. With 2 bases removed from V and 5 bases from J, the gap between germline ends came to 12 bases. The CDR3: CASSLRRGRETQYF. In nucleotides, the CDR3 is TGTGCCAGCAGCTTACGTCGGGGGCGGGAGACCCAGTACTTC.

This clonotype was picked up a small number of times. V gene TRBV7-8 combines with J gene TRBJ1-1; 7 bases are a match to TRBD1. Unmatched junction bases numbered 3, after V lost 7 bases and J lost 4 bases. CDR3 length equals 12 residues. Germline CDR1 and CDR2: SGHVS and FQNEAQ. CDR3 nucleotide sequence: TGTGCCAGCACAGGACAGGCCACTGAAGCTTTCTTT. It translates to CASTGQATEAFF.

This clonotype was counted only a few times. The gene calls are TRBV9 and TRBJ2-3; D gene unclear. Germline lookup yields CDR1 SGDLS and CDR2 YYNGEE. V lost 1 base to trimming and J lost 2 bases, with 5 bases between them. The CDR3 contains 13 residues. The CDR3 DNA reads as TGTGCCAGCAGCGTAAGTTCCACAGATACGCAGTATTTT. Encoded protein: CASSVSSTDTQYF.